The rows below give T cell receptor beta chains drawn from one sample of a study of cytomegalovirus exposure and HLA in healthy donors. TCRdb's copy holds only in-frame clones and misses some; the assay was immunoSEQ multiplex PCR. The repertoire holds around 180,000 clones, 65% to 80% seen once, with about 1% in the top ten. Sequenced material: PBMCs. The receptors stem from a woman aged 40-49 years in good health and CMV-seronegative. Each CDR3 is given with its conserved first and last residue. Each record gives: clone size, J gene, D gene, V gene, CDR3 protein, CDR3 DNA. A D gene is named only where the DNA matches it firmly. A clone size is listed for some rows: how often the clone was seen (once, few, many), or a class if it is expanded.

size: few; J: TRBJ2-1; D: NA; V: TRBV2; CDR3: CASFQDSVSYNEQFF; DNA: TGTGCCAGCTTTCAGGACAGCGTTTCCTACAATGAGCAGTTCTTC
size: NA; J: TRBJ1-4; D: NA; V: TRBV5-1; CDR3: CASSLGYQGSNEKLFF; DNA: TGCGCCAGCAGCTTGGGGTATCAGGGATCTAATGAAAAACTGTTTTTT
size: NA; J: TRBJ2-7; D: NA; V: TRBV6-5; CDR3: CASRELSSSYEQYF; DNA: TGTGCCAGCAGGGAACTATCGAGCTCCTACGAGCAGTACTTC
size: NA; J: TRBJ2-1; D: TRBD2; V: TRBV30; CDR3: CAWRSSGNYNEQFF; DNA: TGTGCCTGGAGATCTAGCGGGAACTACAATGAGCAGTTCTTC
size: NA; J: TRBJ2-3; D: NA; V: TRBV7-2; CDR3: CASSFKDTQYF; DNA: TGTGCCAGCAGCTTTAAAGATACGCAGTATTTT
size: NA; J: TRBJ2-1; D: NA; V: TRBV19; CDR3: CASSILATEQFF; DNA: TGTGCCAGTAGTATCCTAGCGACTGAGCAGTTCTTC
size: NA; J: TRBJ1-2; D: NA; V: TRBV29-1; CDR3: CSVSAGWAYGYTF; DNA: TGCAGCGTTTCAGCCGGTTGGGCCTATGGCTACACCTTC
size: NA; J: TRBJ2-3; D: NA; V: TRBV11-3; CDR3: CASSLTRNTDTQYF; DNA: TGTGCCAGCAGCTTAACGCGAAACACAGATACGCAGTATTTT
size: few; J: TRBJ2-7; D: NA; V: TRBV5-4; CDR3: CASSLETRGPYEQYF; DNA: TGTGCCAGCAGCTTGGAGACTAGGGGCCCCTACGAGCAGTACTTC
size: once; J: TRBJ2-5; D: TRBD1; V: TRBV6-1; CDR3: CASSTGAQETQYF; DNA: TGTGCCAGCAGCACAGGGGCCCAAGAGACCCAGTACTTC
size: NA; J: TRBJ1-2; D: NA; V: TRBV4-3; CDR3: CASSPTGQPLYGYTF; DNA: TGCGCCAGCAGCCCAACGGGTCAACCCCTCTATGGCTACACCTTC
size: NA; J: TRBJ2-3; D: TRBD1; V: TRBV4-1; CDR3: CASSHFQGATDTQYF; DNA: TGCGCCAGCAGCCATTTTCAGGGGGCCACAGATACGCAGTATTTT
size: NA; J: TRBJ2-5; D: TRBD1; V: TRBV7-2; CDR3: CASSRQDRVETQYF; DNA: TGTGCCAGCAGCCGCCAGGACAGGGTGGAGACCCAGTACTTC
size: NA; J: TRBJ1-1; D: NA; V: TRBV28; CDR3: CASSLYENTEAFF; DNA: TGTGCCAGCAGTCTCTATGAGAACACTGAAGCTTTCTTT
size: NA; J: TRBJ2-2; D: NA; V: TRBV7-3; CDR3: CASSWGAGELFF; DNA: TGTGCCAGCAGCTGGGGGGCCGGGGAGCTGTTTTTT
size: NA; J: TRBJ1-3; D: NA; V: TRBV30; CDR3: CAWRMDSPSSGNTIYF; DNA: TGTGCCTGGAGAATGGACAGCCCGAGCTCTGGAAACACCATATATTTT
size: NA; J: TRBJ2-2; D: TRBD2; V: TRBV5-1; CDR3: CASGLAGGPGNTGELFF; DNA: TGCGCCAGCGGACTAGCGGGAGGGCCGGGGAACACCGGGGAGCTGTTTTTT
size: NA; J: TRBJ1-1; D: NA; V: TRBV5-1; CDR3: CASSLVGDTEAFF; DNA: TGCGCCAGCAGCTTGGTAGGGGACACTGAAGCTTTCTTT
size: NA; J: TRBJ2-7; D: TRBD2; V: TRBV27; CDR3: CASSLWASGYEQYF; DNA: TGTGCCAGCAGTTTGTGGGCTAGCGGGTACGAGCAGTACTTC
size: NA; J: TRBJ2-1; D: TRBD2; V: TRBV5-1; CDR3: CASSPLGAGGVSYNEQFF; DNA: TGCGCCAGCAGCCCCCTTGGTGCGGGAGGGGTTTCCTACAATGAGCAGTTCTTC
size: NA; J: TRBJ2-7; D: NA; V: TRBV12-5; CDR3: CASGFEVGGGFYEQYF; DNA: TGTGCTAGTGGTTTCGAAGTGGGGGGAGGATTCTACGAGCAGTACTTC
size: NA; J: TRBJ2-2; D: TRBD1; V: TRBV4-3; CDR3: CASSRAPQGTGELFF; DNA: TGCGCCAGCAGCCGAGCCCCACAGGGGACCGGGGAGCTGTTTTTT
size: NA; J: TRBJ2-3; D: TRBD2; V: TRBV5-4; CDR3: CASSFSGDTQYF; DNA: TGTGCCAGCAGCTTTAGCGGGGATACGCAGTATTTT
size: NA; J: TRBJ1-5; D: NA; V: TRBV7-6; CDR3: CASSLGIGFNQPQHF; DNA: TGTGCCAGCAGCTTGGGCATTGGATTCAATCAGCCCCAGCATTTT
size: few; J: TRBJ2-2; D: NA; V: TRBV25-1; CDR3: CASQSLTNTGELFF; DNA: TGTGCCAGCCAATCCCTAACTAACACCGGGGAGCTGTTTTTT
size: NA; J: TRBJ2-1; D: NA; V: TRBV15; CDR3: CATSRDIANSYNEQFF; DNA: TGTGCCACCAGCAGAGATATTGCTAACTCCTACAATGAGCAGTTCTTC
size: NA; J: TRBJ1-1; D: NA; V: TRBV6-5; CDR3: CASTPLRGNTEAFF; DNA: TGTGCCAGCACCCCACTTCGGGGGAACACTGAAGCTTTCTTT
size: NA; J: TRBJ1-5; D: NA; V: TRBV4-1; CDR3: CASSQDFNQPQHF; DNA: TGCGCCAGCAGCCAAGACTTCAATCAGCCCCAGCATTTT
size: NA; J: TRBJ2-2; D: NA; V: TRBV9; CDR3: CASSVGGRPHTGELFF; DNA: TGTGCCAGCAGCGTAGGGGGGCGTCCCCACACCGGGGAGCTGTTTTTT
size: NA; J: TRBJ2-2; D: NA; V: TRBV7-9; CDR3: CASSLGQGRDTGELFF; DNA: TGTGCCAGCAGCTTGGGGCAGGGAAGGGACACCGGGGAGCTGTTTTTT
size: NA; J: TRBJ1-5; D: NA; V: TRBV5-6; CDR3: CASSRTDLSNQPQHF; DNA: TGTGCCAGCAGCCGGACAGACCTTAGCAATCAGCCCCAGCATTTT
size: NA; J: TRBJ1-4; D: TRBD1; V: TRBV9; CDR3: CASSVEGTGGEKLFF; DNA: TGTGCCAGCAGCGTAGAGGGGACAGGGGGTGAAAAACTGTTTTTT
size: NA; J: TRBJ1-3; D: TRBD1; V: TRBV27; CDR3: CASRKQGQVAGNTIYF; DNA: TGTGCCAGCAGAAAACAGGGACAGGTGGCTGGAAACACCATATATTTT
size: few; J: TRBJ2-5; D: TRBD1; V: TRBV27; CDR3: CASSLSTGEETQYF; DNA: TGTGCCAGCAGTTTATCGACAGGGGAAGAGACCCAGTACTTC
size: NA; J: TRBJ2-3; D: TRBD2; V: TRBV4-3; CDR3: CASSQDSLAGTDTQYF; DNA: TGCGCCAGCAGCCAAGATTCCCTAGCGGGGACAGATACGCAGTATTTT
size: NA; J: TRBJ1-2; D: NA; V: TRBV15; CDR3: CATSRVGAGARTDYTF; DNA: TGTGCCACCAGCAGAGTGGGGGCCGGGGCCAGAACGGACTACACCTTC
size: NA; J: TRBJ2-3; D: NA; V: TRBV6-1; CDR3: CASSGLQGTDTQYF; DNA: TGTGCCAGCAGTGGCCTACAGGGTACAGATACGCAGTATTTT
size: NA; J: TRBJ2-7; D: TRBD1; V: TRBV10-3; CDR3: CAISNRGLYEQYF; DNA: TGTGCCATCAGTAACAGGGGGCTATACGAGCAGTACTTC
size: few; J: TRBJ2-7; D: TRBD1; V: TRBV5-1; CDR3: CASSLLGGRGYEQYF; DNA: TGCGCCAGCAGCTTATTAGGGGGCAGGGGTTACGAGCAGTACTTC
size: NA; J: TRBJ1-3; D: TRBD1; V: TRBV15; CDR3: CATSRGGTVSGNTIYF; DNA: TGTGCCACCAGCAGGGGTGGGACAGTCTCTGGAAACACCATATATTTT
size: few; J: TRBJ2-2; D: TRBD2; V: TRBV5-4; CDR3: CASSLSGTGGAGELFF; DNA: TGTGCCAGCAGCCTCAGCGGGACGGGTGGCGCCGGGGAGCTGTTTTTT
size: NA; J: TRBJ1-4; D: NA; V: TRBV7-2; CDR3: CASSLSPGFNEKLFF; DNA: TGTGCCAGCAGCTTATCTCCCGGGTTTAATGAAAAACTGTTTTTT
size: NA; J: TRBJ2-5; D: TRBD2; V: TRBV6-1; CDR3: CASSPALAVQETQYF; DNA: TGTGCCAGCAGCCCCGCTCTAGCGGTCCAAGAGACCCAGTACTTC
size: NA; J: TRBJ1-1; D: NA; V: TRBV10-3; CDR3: CAISPQAVNTEAFF; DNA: TGTGCCATCAGCCCACAGGCTGTGAACACTGAAGCTTTCTTT
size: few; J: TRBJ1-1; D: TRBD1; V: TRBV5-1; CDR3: CASSLPDRDTEAFF; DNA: TGCGCCAGCAGCTTGCCGGACAGGGACACTGAAGCTTTCTTT
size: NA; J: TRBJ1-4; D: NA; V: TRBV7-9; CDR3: CASSRAGVEKLFF; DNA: TGTGCCAGCAGCCGAGCGGGGGTAGAAAAACTGTTTTTT
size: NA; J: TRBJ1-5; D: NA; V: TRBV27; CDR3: CASSLGNSNQPQHF; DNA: TGTGCCAGCAGTTTAGGCAACAGCAATCAGCCCCAGCATTTT
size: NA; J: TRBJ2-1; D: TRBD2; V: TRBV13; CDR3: CASSFLAGGWNEQFF; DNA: TGTGCCAGCAGCTTTCTAGCGGGAGGGTGGAATGAGCAGTTCTTC
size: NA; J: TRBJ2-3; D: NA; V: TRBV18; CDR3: CASSLNEEDTQYF; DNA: TGTGCCAGCTCCCTTAATGAAGAGGATACGCAGTATTTT
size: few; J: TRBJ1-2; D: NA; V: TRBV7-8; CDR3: CASSWRGAEGYTF; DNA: TGTGCCAGCAGCTGGCGGGGGGCGGAAGGCTACACCTTC
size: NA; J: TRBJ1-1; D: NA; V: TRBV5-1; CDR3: CASSLVTPKNTEAFF; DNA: TGCGCCAGCAGCTTGGTCACTCCAAAGAACACTGAAGCTTTCTTT
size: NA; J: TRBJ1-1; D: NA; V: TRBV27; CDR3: CASSAVLNTEAFF; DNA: TGTGCCAGCAGTGCGGTTTTGAACACTGAAGCTTTCTTT